Described below is a single TCR beta chain sequence and its context. A read error may be the cause here, since a much bigger clone is one base away. This sample stems from a study of blood T cells in healthy people across ages. A second PCR, run for about 7 to 11 cycles, used a sample-barcoded 5' primer plus a J-beta primer mix. TCRdb re-called the 5' RACE reads through MiXCR, storing one row per CDR3 protein. The sample shows about 810,000 distinct CDR3 sequences, about 36% of them seen only once. From germline, CDR1 is LGHNA and CDR2 YSLEER. CDR3 length equals 14 residues. This chain connects TRBV4-3 to TRBJ2-1; D is possibly TRBD1 (6 bases). The last part of the DNA fits TRBJ2-7 better; the J call may be wrong. The sequence derives from a man aged 18 to 30 in good health. The sequenced material came from blood. CDR3 nucleotide sequence: TGCGCCAGCAGCGACCGGGACAACTACAATGAGCAGTACTTC. This encodes CASSDRDNYNEQYF.